Listed here are 30 T cell receptor beta chains from one sample, sequenced in a study of human T cells and chemical hapten exposure. MiXCR, applied by TCRdb to the RACE reads, yields one record per CDR3 protein. The table includes over 85,000 distinct CDR3 sequences, 8.5% to 9% detected once. Time point defined: healthy volunteer bleed at 2 weeks. Whole blood, unfractionated, served as the material for total RNA extraction. Material for sequencing was whole blood. All receptors derive from a female donor in good health. Some clones in this sample may be carry-over from other donors' samples.

This clonotype was counted between two and nine times. This chain links TRBV6-5 with TRBJ2-3; the D gene is possibly TRBD2 (5 bases). The V gene lost 3 bases and the J gene lost 6 bases, with 10 bases spanning the gap. The CDR3 has 13 residues. Germline V lookup: CDR1 MNHEY, CDR2 SVGAGI. This CDR3 reads CASSYATRDTQYF. The CDR3 nucleotides read TGTGCCAGCAGTTATGCAACTAGGGATACGCAGTATTTT.

This chain uses TRBV29-1 with TRBJ2-2; a weak D match, TRBD1 (6 bases). Germline V gene sequence: CDR1 SQVTM, CDR2 ANQGSEA. Deletions cut 4 bases from V and 5 bases from J, with 11 bases between. The CDR3 totals 13 residues. The CDR3 here is CSVGGQGTGELFF. The CDR3 nucleotides are TGCAGCGTTGGCGGCCAGGGGACCGGGGAGCTGTTTTTT.

The genes are TRBV5-5 and TRBJ1-5; 9 nucleotides agree with TRBD1. Germline-derived CDR1 and CDR2 are SGHKS and YYEKEE (reference sequence). The CDR3 has 15 amino acids. V was clipped by 5 bases and J by 5 bases; unmatched bases: 8. Here the CDR3 reads CASSSRTGDYQPQHF. DNA for the CDR3: TGTGCCAGCAGTTCTCGGACAGGGGATTATCAGCCCCAGCATTTT.

This clonotype has ten or more counts. V is TRBV7-2 and J is TRBJ2-1; TRBD2 agrees at 8 bases. CDR1 and CDR2 (germline): SGHTA, FQGNSA. This CDR3 is built from 16 residues. Germline trimming cut 5 bases from V and 7 bases from J; bases unmatched to any gene: 13. CDR3 region: CASSPPSSGTGNEQFF. In DNA form, the CDR3 reads TGTGCCAGCAGCCCCCCTAGTAGCGGGACTGGTAATGAGCAGTTCTTC.

The V call is TRBV14, the J call TRBJ1-1; D remains ambiguous. V was clipped by 0 bases and J by 9 bases, with 11 bases between them. Germline values: CDR1 SGHDN, CDR2 FVKESK. The CDR3 contains 13 residues. The CDR3 loop reads CASSQEGYVKAFF. Here the CDR3 DNA reads TGTGCCAGCAGCCAAGAGGGTTATGTGAAAGCTTTCTTT.

Many counts were recorded for this clonotype. V usage is TRBV10-3 and J usage is TRBJ2-5, with 9 bases fitting TRBD1. The germline V gene encodes CDR1 ENHRY and CDR2 SYGVKD. Trimming at V came to 4 bases and at J to 5 bases, leaving 8 bases not matched to a gene. The CDR3 extends over 15 amino acids. Here the CDR3 reads CAISGVQGAGETQYF. CDR3 sequence (DNA): TGTGCCATCAGTGGAGTACAGGGGGCAGGGGAGACCCAGTACTTC.

The table lists this clonotype with many counts. The chain recombines TRBV28 with TRBJ2-5; D unclear. Germline V gene data show CDR1 as MDHEN and CDR2 as SYDVKM. The CDR3 contains 11 residues. Trimming took 6 bases from V and 0 from J, leaving 2 bases between them. The CDR3 DNA follows: TGTGCCAGCAGGTACCAAGAGACCCAGTACTTC. Translation gives CASRYQETQYF.

This chain links TRBV29-1 with TRBJ2-1; 8 bases match TRBD2. Germline CDR1 and CDR2: SQVTM and ANQGSEA. Unmatched junction bases numbered 19, after V lost 5 bases and J lost 1 base. The CDR3 totals 19 residues. CDR3 in amino acids: CSVFSPPLAAGGSYNEQFF. CDR3 nucleotides: TGCAGCGTTTTTAGTCCCCCACTAGCGGCCGGAGGATCCTACAATGAGCAGTTCTTC.

The V gene is TRBV19, the J gene TRBJ1-5; D gene ambiguous. The V gene's germline CDR1 is LNHDA and CDR2 SQIVND (reference sequence). The CDR3 has 15 residues. Trimming removed 4 bases from V and 0 bases from J, with 10 bases in between. For the CDR3, the DNA is TGTGCCAGTAGTAGCCAGTCTTATAGCAATCAGCCCCAGCATTTT. This encodes CASSSQSYSNQPQHF.

This clonotype was detected a few times. The CDR3 nucleotides read TGCAGTGCTAAACCCTACACTCGGACAGACTCTGGAAACACCATATATTTT. Its translation is CSAKPYTRTDSGNTIYF. The chain carries TRBV20-1 and TRBJ1-3, with a weak D call TRBD1 (6 bases). Germline assignment: CDR1 DFQATT and CDR2 SNEGSKA (reference sequence). Trimming took 4 bases from V and 0 from J, leaving 19 bases between them. This CDR3 has 17 amino acids.

This clonotype was recorded a few times. The chain combines TRBV10-3 with TRBJ2-5; 8 nucleotides agree with TRBD2. Germline CDR1 ENHRY, CDR2 SYGVKD. The CDR3 sequence is 17 residues long. The V gene end was trimmed by 10 bases and the J gene end by 1 base; junction bases not matched to a gene: 17. The CDR3 DNA reads as TGTGCCACCAATCCGGGAGGGACCACAGGTTTCCAAGAGACCCAGTACTTC. Its protein product is CATNPGGTTGFQETQYF.

This clonotype was seen ten or more times. V and J are TRBV11-2 and TRBJ2-7; D is unclear. There are 11 residues in the CDR3. Germline V gene data show CDR1 as SGHAT and CDR2 as FQNNGV. Trimming pared 5 bases from V and 5 bases from J, leaving 7 bases between. CDR3 region: CASSAANEQYF. The CDR3 nucleotides read TGTGCCAGCAGCGCCGCTAACGAGCAGTACTTC.

This clonotype appeared a few times. CDR3 sequence (DNA): TGTGCCACCAGTGACTCTCAAGAGACCCAGTACTTC. As protein: CATSDSQETQYF. The chain uses TRBV24-1 and TRBJ2-5, with D hard to call. V lost 4 bases to trimming and J lost 2 bases, with 4 bases between them. The germline V gene has CDR1 KGHDR and CDR2 SFDVKD. This CDR3 comprises 12 residues.

The V call is TRBV20-1, the J call TRBJ2-4; D may be TRBD2 (5 bases). CDR1 and CDR2 from the germline V gene are DFQATT and SNEGSKA (reference sequence). There are 16 residues in the CDR3. V lost 5 bases, J lost 4 bases, and 21 bases lay in between. In DNA, the CDR3 is TGCAGTGCTCCTACGAGGGAGCGTGTACCGAAAAACATTCAGTACTTC. This encodes CSAPTRERVPKNIQYF.

This clonotype was seen ten or more times. The CDR3 nucleotides read TGCAGCGTTGCCGGACCTTTCAGGGGTCCTCGTACTGAAGCTTTCTTT. It translates to CSVAGPFRGPRTEAFF. The chain joins TRBV29-1 to TRBJ1-1; D may be TRBD1 (6 bases). Trimming took 4 bases from V and 5 from J, leaving 23 bases between them. There are 16 residues in the CDR3. CDR1 SQVTM and CDR2 ANQGSEA come from the germline V gene.

This clonotype was found many times. This rearrangement joins TRBV28 to TRBJ2-7; TRBD2 matches at 11 bases. Trimming at V came to 4 bases and at J to 2 bases, leaving 7 bases not matched to a gene. The germline V gene has CDR1 MDHEN and CDR2 SYDVKM. The CDR3 contains 16 residues. The DNA of the CDR3 is TGTGCCAGCAGTTCAACAAGACTAGCGGGGACCTACGAGCAGTACTTC. Encoded protein: CASSSTRLAGTYEQYF.

The rearrangement links TRBV2 to TRBJ2-3, with D unclear. Germline V gene lookup returns CDR1 SNHLY and CDR2 FYNNEI. The CDR3 spans 14 residues. V was clipped by 0 bases and J by 4 bases, with 8 bases between them. The CDR3 loop reads CASSEALLADTQYF. The CDR3 region has the DNA TGTGCCAGCAGTGAAGCGCTTCTAGCAGATACGCAGTATTTT.

The chain uses TRBV5-6 and TRBJ2-7; D may be TRBD2 (5 bases). CDR1 is SGHDT, CDR2 YYEEEE, per germline. The V end was cut by 4 bases, the J end by 4 bases, with 12 bases between. CDR3 length equals 13 residues. The CDR3, as DNA: TGTGCCAGCAGCCTGGAACGGGGTTACGAGCAGTACTTC. This codes for CASSLERGYEQYF.

The rearrangement uses TRBV28 and TRBJ1-4; D remains unclear. CDR3 length: 15 residues. Trimming took off 6 bases at V and 5 bases at J, with 16 bases between the two ends. Germline lookup yields CDR1 MDHEN and CDR2 SYDVKM. This chain's CDR3 is CASSLSAISNEKLFF. The CDR3 DNA is TGTGCCAGCAGCCTCTCTGCCATTAGCAATGAAAAACTGTTTTTT.

This clonotype was seen a few times. CDR3 sequence: CASSEGVRGHEQYF. The CDR3 bases are TGTGCCAGCAGTGAAGGGGTCAGGGGGCACGAGCAGTACTTC. The chain couples TRBV2 to TRBJ2-7, with 8 bases fitting TRBD1. V dropped 1 base and J dropped 5; count of bases not matched to a gene: 4. The CDR3 runs to 14 residues. From germline, CDR1 is SNHLY and CDR2 FYNNEI.

CDR3 in amino acids: CASSLSGQFRFYEQYF. In DNA, the CDR3 is TGTGCCAGCAGTTTATCCGGACAGTTCCGATTCTACGAGCAGTACTTC. The chain links TRBV28 to TRBJ2-7; a weak D match, TRBD1 (6 bases). This CDR3 has 16 residues. CDR1 and CDR2 (germline): MDHEN, SYDVKM. The V and J ends lost 1 base and 3 bases respectively, with 16 bases between them.

The sample holds a few counts of this clonotype. The chain has TRBV6-1 and TRBJ2-3; D is uncertain. CDR3 length equals 14 residues. The germline V gene has CDR1 MNHNS and CDR2 SASEGT. The V end was cut by 5 bases, the J end by 0 bases, with 9 bases between. The CDR3 region is CASSQFDSTDTQYF. The CDR3 DNA follows: TGTGCCAGCAGTCAATTCGACAGCACAGATACGCAGTATTTT.

This clonotype was seen ten or more times. The chain carries TRBV5-1 and TRBJ2-7; TRBD1 agrees at 10 bases. Germline V gene data show CDR1 as SGHRS and CDR2 as YFSETQ. CDR3 length: 14 amino acids. V lost 0 bases to trimming and J lost 4 bases; unmatched junction nucleotides: 1. The CDR3 sequence: CASSLGQGAYEQYF. CDR3 DNA: TGCGCCAGCAGCTTGGGACAGGGGGCATACGAGCAGTACTTC. The full variable domain, its missing parts supplied by reference TRBV5-1 and TRBJ2-7, is KAGVTQTPRYLIKTRGQQVTLSCSPISGHRSVSWYQQTPGQGLQFLFEYFSETQRNKGNFPGRFSGRQFSNSRSEMNVSTLELGDSALYLCASSLGQGAYEQYFGPGTRLTVT.

This clonotype was seen a few times. V gene TRBV18 combines with J gene TRBJ2-7; 13 bases agree with TRBD2. Per germline, CDR1 KGHSH and CDR2 LQKENI. CDR3 length: 21 residues. J was trimmed by 0 bases and V by 1 base; bases with no gene match: 15. This CDR3 reads CASSPRVSIGTSGTLSYEQYF. CDR3 nucleotide sequence: TGTGCCAGCTCACCACGAGTGAGTATTGGGACTAGCGGGACCCTCTCCTACGAGCAGTACTTC.

In its sample, this clonotype was seen many times. The chain carries TRBV10-3 and TRBJ2-3, with 13 positions matching TRBD2. CDR3 length equals 14 residues. Looked up from germline, CDR1 is ENHRY and CDR2 is SYGVKD. V was clipped by 7 bases and J by 6 bases; unmatched bases: 4. CDR3 amino acids: CAIKLAGGSDTQYF. For the CDR3, the DNA is TGTGCCATCAAACTAGCGGGAGGGAGTGATACGCAGTATTTT.

This clonotype was detected only a few times. The CDR3 is CASSLKGQGIGEAFF. CDR3 DNA: TGTGCCAGCAGCTTGAAGGGACAGGGGATAGGTGAAGCTTTCTTT. V is TRBV7-9 and J is TRBJ1-1; 10 bases align to TRBD1. Germline CDR1 SEHNR, CDR2 FQNEAQ (reference sequence). V shed 3 bases, J shed 7 bases, and the junction held 8 bases outside the gene matches. This CDR3 comprises 15 residues.

At least ten counts were recorded for this clonotype. J is TRBJ1-1 and V is TRBV10-2; 7 bases agree with TRBD1. Trimming took 2 bases from V and 1 from J; bases not matched to a gene: 7. Germline V lookup: CDR1 WSHSY, CDR2 SAAADI. This CDR3 is built from 16 residues. The CDR3 DNA reads as TGCGCCAGCAGTGAGAAGGGGGCAGGGACGAACACTGAAGCTTTCTTT. It is translated as CASSEKGAGTNTEAFF.

The chain is built from TRBV20-1 and TRBJ2-7; D is uncertain. There are 13 residues in the CDR3. Trimming stripped 0 bases from V and 2 bases from J, with 8 bases between. Germline V lookup: CDR1 DFQATT, CDR2 SNEGSKA (reference sequence). This CDR3 reads CSARDPAAYEQYF. In nucleotides, the CDR3 is TGCAGTGCTAGAGACCCCGCGGCCTACGAGCAGTACTTC.

V gene TRBV28 combines with J gene TRBJ2-4; D is undetermined. Germline V lookup: CDR1 MDHEN, CDR2 SYDVKM. The CDR3 consists of 12 residues. The V and J ends lost 3 bases and 3 bases respectively, with 3 bases between them. In DNA, the CDR3 is TGTGCCAGCAGTTTCGGCAAAAACATTCAGTACTTC. Amino acids: CASSFGKNIQYF.

The gene calls are TRBV3-1 and TRBJ1-3; D not resolved. The germline CDR1 and CDR2 sequences are LGHDT and YNNKEL (reference sequence). The CDR3 contains 15 residues. Trimming pared 3 bases from V and 4 bases from J, leaving 13 bases between. For the CDR3, the DNA is TGTGCCAGCAGCCAGGGTCCATCTACCGGAAACACCATATATTTT. This translates into CASSQGPSTGNTIYF. Full variable domain (missing parts from reference TRBV3-1 and TRBJ1-3): DTAVSQTPKYLVTQMGNDKSIKCEQNLGHDTMYWYKQDSKKFLKIMFSYNNKELIINETVPNRFSPKSPDKAHLNLHINSLELGDSAVYFCASSQGPSTGNTIYFGEGSWLTVV.